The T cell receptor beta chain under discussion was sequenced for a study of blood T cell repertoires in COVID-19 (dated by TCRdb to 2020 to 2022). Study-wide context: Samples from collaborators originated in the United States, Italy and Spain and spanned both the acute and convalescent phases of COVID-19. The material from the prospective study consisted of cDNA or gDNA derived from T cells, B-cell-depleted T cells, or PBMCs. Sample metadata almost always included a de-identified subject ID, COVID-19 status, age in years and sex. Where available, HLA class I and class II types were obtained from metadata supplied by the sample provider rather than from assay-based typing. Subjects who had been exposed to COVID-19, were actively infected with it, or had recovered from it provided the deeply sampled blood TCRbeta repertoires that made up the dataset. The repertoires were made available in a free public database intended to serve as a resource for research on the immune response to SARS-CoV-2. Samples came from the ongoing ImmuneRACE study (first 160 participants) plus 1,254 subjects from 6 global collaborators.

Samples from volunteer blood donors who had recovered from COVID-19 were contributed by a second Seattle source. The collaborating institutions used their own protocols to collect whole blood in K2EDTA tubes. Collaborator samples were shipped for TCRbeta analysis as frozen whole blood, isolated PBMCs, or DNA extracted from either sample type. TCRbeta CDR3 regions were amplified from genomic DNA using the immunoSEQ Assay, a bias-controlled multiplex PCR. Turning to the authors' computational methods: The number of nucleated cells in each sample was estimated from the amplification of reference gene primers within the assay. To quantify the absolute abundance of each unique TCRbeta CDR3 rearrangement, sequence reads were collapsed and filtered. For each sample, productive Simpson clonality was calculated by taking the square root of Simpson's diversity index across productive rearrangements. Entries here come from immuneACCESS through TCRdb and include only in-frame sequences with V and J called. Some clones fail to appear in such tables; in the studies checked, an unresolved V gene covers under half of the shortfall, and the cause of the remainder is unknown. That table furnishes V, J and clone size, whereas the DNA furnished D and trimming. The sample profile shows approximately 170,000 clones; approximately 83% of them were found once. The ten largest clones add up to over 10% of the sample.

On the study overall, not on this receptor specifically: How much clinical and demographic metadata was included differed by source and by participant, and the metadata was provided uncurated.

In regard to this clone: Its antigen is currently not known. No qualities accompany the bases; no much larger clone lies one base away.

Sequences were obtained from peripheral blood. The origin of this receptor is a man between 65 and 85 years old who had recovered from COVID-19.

In nucleotide form, the sequence is TGTGCCAGCAGCACACCGGGACAGGGTCTCAATGAGCAGTTCTTC. Its protein product is CASSTPGQGLNEQFF. The sequence is built from TRBV28 and TRBJ2-1, with 9 bases in between that match TRBD1. From the cysteine up to the phenylalanine, the CDR3 has a length of 15 residues. CDR3 DNA is the only sequence kept; it has 45 bases, read in frame from the first base. Germline trimming: 6 bases from V, 6 bases from J; junction bases outside gene matches: 9. CDR1 and CDR2 were assigned from the germline V gene as MDHEN and SYDVKM.